This T cell receptor beta chain was captured by sequencing in a study of CD8 T cells in ankylosing spondylitis. Whole-study findings and limits: Typical of ankylosing spondylitis blood, it appeared, was a TCR beta motif of roughly eight highly homologous variants.

In regard to this clonotype: The antigen is unknown. Its ends do not fully match the called genes, so a read error is possible.

Via MiXCR, TCRdb re-called the 5' RACE reads, giving one row per CDR3 protein. The repertoire holds around 540,000 distinct CDR3 sequences, with approximately 12% as singletons. CDR1 is SGHAT, CDR2 FQNNGV, per germline. The CDR3 length is 14 residues. Sequencing used blood, either unsorted or a sorted T cell fraction (not recorded which). This sequence was found in a male donor with ankylosing spondylitis. This sequence joins TRBV11-2 and TRBJ1-2; tentative D call: TRBD1 (5 bases). CDR3 protein: CPSSSGGVFHGYTF. In DNA form, the CDR3 reads TGTCCCAGCTCCTCCGGAGGGGTTTTTCATGGCTACACCTTC.